Listed here are 22 T cell receptor beta chains from one sample, sequenced in a study of shared clonotypes between healthy human individuals. Repertoires were generated with immunoSEQ multiplex PCR, while TCRdb's copy carries only in-frame clones and drops some. The sample yields roughly 2,300,000 clones, 92% seen once. Sequenced: naive CD4+ T cells from PBMCs. Sample subset: CD45RA+ positively selected. These receptors were obtained from a young man in good health. Some clones in this sample may be carry-over from other donors' samples.

The V gene is TRBV6-5, the J gene TRBJ1-2; the D is unclear. Between the trimmed V and J ends, which lost 7 bases and 4 bases, there was a span of 19 bases. Germline CDR1 reads MNHEY; CDR2 reads SVGAGI. This CDR3 spans 15 amino acids. CDR3 DNA sequence: TGTGCCAGCATTTCACCCCGGTCGCGATCCTATGGCTACACCTTC. Its translation is CASISPRSRSYGYTF.

The chain joins TRBV7-3 to TRBJ2-1; 13 bases fit TRBD2. With 5 bases clipped from V and 3 bases from J, the junction kept 7 bases outside the gene matches. The CDR3 length is 17 residues. CDR1 and CDR2 from the germline V gene are SGHTA and FQGTGA. The CDR3 here is CASSPYRTSGSYNEQFF. DNA of the CDR3: TGTGCCAGCAGCCCCTATCGGACTAGCGGGAGCTACAATGAGCAGTTCTTC.

The V and J genes are TRBV7-9 and TRBJ1-1, with D possibly being TRBD1 (5 bases). The CDR3 loop spans 13 amino acids. The germline gives CDR1 SEHNR, CDR2 FQNEAQ (reference sequence). Trimming removed 2 bases at V and 3 bases at J, with 7 bases between. CDR3 sequence (DNA): TGTGCCAGCAGCTTACTGGGGGACACTGAAGCTTTCTTT. Amino acid sequence: CASSLLGDTEAFF.

The chain employs TRBV5-1 and TRBJ1-2; D gene unclear. The CDR3 is made up of 15 amino acids. Trimming took 3 bases from V and 2 from J, leaving 14 bases between them. Germline V gives CDR1 SGHRS, CDR2 YFSETQ. CDR3 residues: CASSYQRRANYGYTF. CDR3 in DNA: TGCGCCAGCAGCTATCAGCGGAGGGCAAACTATGGCTACACCTTC. Variable domain in full (rest from reference TRBV5-1 and TRBJ1-2): KAGVTQTPRYLIKTRGQQVTLSCSPISGHRSVSWYQQTPGQGLQFLFEYFSETQRNKGNFPGRFSGRQFSNSRSEMNVSTLELGDSALYLCASSYQRRANYGYTFGSGTRLTVV.

The chain carries TRBV14 and TRBJ2-1; D remains unclear. Germline V lookup: CDR1 SGHDN, CDR2 FVKESK. The CDR3 extends over 11 amino acids. Deletions cut 1 base from V and 15 bases from J, with 10 bases between. DNA for the CDR3: TGTGCCAGCAGCCAAGGGGGAAACGTGTTCTTC. Protein: CASSQGGNVFF.

The rearrangement joins TRBV6-1 to TRBJ1-5, with a possible D match to TRBD1 (6 bases). The CDR3 has 13 amino acids. The germline V gene encodes CDR1 MNHNS and CDR2 SASEGT. Trimming left V 9 bases short and J 2 bases short, with 11 bases between. CDR3 residues: CASAGHGNQPQHF. Written as DNA, the CDR3 is TGTGCCAGTGCGGGACATGGCAATCAGCCCCAGCATTTT.

J is TRBJ1-4 and V is TRBV7-2, with 12 bases identical to TRBD1. The junction had 6 bases not matched to a gene; V was cut back by 5 bases and J by 5 bases. CDR3 length equals 16 residues. Germline V gives CDR1 SGHTA, CDR2 FQGNSA. The CDR3 DNA is TGTGCCAGCAGCCGAACGGGACAGGGGGCGAATGAAAAACTGTTTTTT. This sequence encodes CASSRTGQGANEKLFF.

The CDR3 is CASSLETLGYNEQFF. The CDR3 DNA sequence: TGTGCCAGCAGCTTAGAAACCTTGGGGTACAATGAGCAGTTCTTC. The gene calls are TRBV11-3 and TRBJ2-1, with no clear D. V lost 0 bases and J lost 4, with 10 bases in between. The germline CDR1 and CDR2 sequences are SGHNT and YENEEA. This CDR3 region has 15 residues.

The V gene is TRBV5-8, the J gene TRBJ1-1; no clear D gene. The CDR3 runs to 13 residues. V gave up 3 bases and J gave up 1 base, with 7 bases separating them. Germline loops: CDR1 SGHTS, CDR2 YDEGEE. This CDR3 is CASSSDENTEAFF. The CDR3 coding sequence is TGTGCCAGCAGCTCGGACGAGAACACTGAAGCTTTCTTT. Filled out from reference TRBV5-8 and TRBJ1-1, the complete variable domain reads EAGVTQSPTHLIKTRGQQATLRCSPISGHTSVYWYQQALGLGLQFLLWYDEGEERNRGNFPPRFSGRQFPNYSSELNVNALELEDSALYLCASSSDENTEAFFGQGTRLTVV.

The CDR3 reads CSVDFGAGTAFF. The CDR3 DNA sequence: TGCAGCGTAGACTTCGGCGCAGGGACGGCTTTCTTT. The chain recombines TRBV29-1 with TRBJ1-1; D might be TRBD1 (5 bases). Per germline, CDR1 SQVTM and CDR2 ANQGSEA. Trimming removed 6 bases at V and 11 bases at J, with 19 bases between. The CDR3 has 12 amino acids.

The rearrangement joins TRBV5-5 to TRBJ2-7; tentative D call: TRBD1 (5 bases). CDR1 is SGHKS, CDR2 YYEKEE, per germline (reference sequence). Trimming pared 2 bases from V and 4 bases from J, leaving 10 bases between. This CDR3 spans 13 amino acids. The CDR3 sequence is CASSFRDRYEQYF. CDR3 in DNA: TGTGCCAGCAGCTTCAGGGATCGATACGAGCAGTACTTC.

The chain couples TRBV5-1 to TRBJ2-7; the D gene is possibly TRBD2 (5 bases). V was shortened by 0 bases and J by 7 bases, with 14 bases between the two germline ends. Germline V lookup: CDR1 SGHRS, CDR2 YFSETQ. The CDR3 runs to 14 residues. The CDR3 loop reads CASSLGLLVSEQYF. The CDR3 region has the DNA TGCGCCAGCAGCTTGGGACTACTAGTTTCTGAGCAGTACTTC.

The V call is TRBV18, the J call TRBJ2-1; 9 nucleotides align to TRBD1. The V segment lost 3 bases and the J segment 5 bases; nucleotides outside the gene matches: 5. The length of the CDR3 is 15 residues. Germline V gene sequence: CDR1 KGHSH, CDR2 LQKENI. The chain's CDR3 is CASSPFTGGNNEQFF. The CDR3 DNA reads as TGTGCCAGCTCACCCTTTACAGGGGGCAACAATGAGCAGTTCTTC.

The gene calls are TRBV28 and TRBJ2-7, with 8 bases aligning to TRBD1. The CDR3 contains 18 residues. The V gene's germline CDR1 is MDHEN and CDR2 SYDVKM. V was pared by 3 bases and J by 3 bases, with 16 bases of the junction left unmatched. The CDR3 protein is CASSFIMGQEDPRYEQYF. Written as DNA, the CDR3 is TGTGCCAGCAGTTTTATAATGGGACAGGAGGATCCTCGCTACGAGCAGTACTTC.

This rearrangement joins TRBV6-5 to TRBJ2-5; a weak D match, TRBD1 (6 bases). Trimming removed 5 bases at V and 2 bases at J, with 15 bases between. CDR3 size: 15 residues. The germline gives CDR1 MNHEY, CDR2 SVGAGI. CDR3 region: CASSTGYLGQETQYF. CDR3 sequence (DNA): TGTGCCAGCAGTACAGGGTATCTGGGACAAGAGACCCAGTACTTC.

The chain joins TRBV28 to TRBJ2-5; D is unclear. V lost 6 bases and J lost 1, with 18 bases in between. The CDR3 totals 16 residues. CDR1 MDHEN and CDR2 SYDVKM come from the germline V gene. The CDR3 here is CASSVGLRMSQETQYF. The DNA of the CDR3 is TGTGCCAGCAGCGTAGGTCTACGGATGTCCCAAGAGACCCAGTACTTC.

The chain recombines TRBV9 with TRBJ2-5, with 9 bases identical to TRBD2. The CDR3 runs 13 residues. Trimming removed 6 bases from V and 4 bases from J; junction bases left unmatched: 4. CDR1 SGDLS and CDR2 YYNGEE come from the germline V gene. CDR3 residues: CASTGGRGETQYF. The CDR3 nucleotides are TGTGCCAGCACGGGCGGGAGGGGAGAGACCCAGTACTTC.

This clone was counted between two and nine times. Other DNA sequences within the sample encode an identical CDR3. This chain links TRBV5-6 with TRBJ1-1; D is uncertain. Germline CDR1 SGHDT, CDR2 YYEEEE. The CDR3 runs to 11 residues. The ends were cut back, 4 bases at V and 3 bases at J, with 4 bases in the middle. CDR3 DNA sequence: TGTGCCAGCAGCCTGTACACTGAAGCTTTCTTT. Amino acid sequence: CASSLYTEAFF.

The DNA for the CDR3 is TGTGCCAGCAGCCAAGGAAGGGTGGGCAAAGAGACCCAGTACTTC. Its protein product is CASSQGRVGKETQYF. The rearrangement links TRBV14 to TRBJ2-5; D is ambiguous. The CDR3 consists of 15 residues. Germline V lookup: CDR1 SGHDN, CDR2 FVKESK. V was cut by 1 base and J by 3 bases, with 12 bases left in between.

V and J are TRBV15 and TRBJ2-2, with 10 bases aligning to TRBD2. Germline CDR1 is LNHNV and CDR2 is YYDKDF (reference sequence). The V and J ends lost 1 base and 2 bases, in that order; junction bases with no gene match: 7. This CDR3 spans 18 amino acids. In nucleotides, the CDR3 is TGTGCCACCAGCAGAGGGGGAGGGACTAGCGCCAACACCGGGGAGCTGTTTTTT. Residues: CATSRGGGTSANTGELFF.

The chain carries TRBV10-1 and TRBJ2-4, with 10 bases aligning to TRBD2. With 9 bases clipped from V and 0 bases from J, the junction kept 14 bases outside the gene matches. Per germline, CDR1 WNHNN and CDR2 SYGVQD (reference sequence). This CDR3 is built from 18 residues. The CDR3 loop reads CARGGGAAGGLAKNIQYF. The CDR3 DNA is TGCGCCAGGGGGGGCGGGGCAGCGGGAGGGTTAGCCAAAAACATTCAGTACTTC.

The chain uses TRBV5-1 and TRBJ2-1; D might be TRBD1 (5 bases). The germline V and J ends were trimmed by 0 bases and 7 bases, with 11 bases remaining between them. Germline-derived CDR1 and CDR2 are SGHRS and YFSETQ. This CDR3 contains 14 residues. This chain's CDR3 is CASSLEAGFNEQFF. The DNA of the CDR3 is TGCGCCAGCAGCTTGGAGGCAGGGTTTAATGAGCAGTTCTTC.